This TCR beta chain was identified during a study of T cell changes during pregnancy in multiple sclerosis. The assay was immunoSEQ multiplex PCR, and TCRdb's table has in-frame clones only and misses some. The table includes 70,000 to 90,000 clones, about 93% detected once. CDR1 is MNHEY, CDR2 SVGAGI, per germline. This CDR3 has 15 residues. After removal of 2 bases from V and 6 bases from J, the junction contained 9 bases not matched to a gene. The starting material was peripheral blood, obtained in the second trimester of pregnancy. This TCR came from a female donor in good health, enrolled as a control in a pregnancy study. The V call is TRBV6-5, the J call TRBJ2-7, with TRBD1 matching 8 bases. DNA of the CDR3: TGTGCCAGCAGTTACGATAGGTACAGGGGGGTCGAGCAGTACTTC. Its translation: CASSYDRYRGVEQYF.